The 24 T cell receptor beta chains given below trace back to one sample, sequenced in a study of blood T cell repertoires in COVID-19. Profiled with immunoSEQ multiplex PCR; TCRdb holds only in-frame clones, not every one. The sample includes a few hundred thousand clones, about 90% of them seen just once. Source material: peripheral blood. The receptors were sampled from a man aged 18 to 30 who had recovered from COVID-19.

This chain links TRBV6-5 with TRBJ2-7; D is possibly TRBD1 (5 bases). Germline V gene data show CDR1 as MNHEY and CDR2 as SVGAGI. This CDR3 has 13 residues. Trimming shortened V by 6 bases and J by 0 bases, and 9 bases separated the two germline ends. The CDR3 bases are TGTGCCAGCAGCGCGACAGACTCCTACGAGCAGTACTTC. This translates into CASSATDSYEQYF.

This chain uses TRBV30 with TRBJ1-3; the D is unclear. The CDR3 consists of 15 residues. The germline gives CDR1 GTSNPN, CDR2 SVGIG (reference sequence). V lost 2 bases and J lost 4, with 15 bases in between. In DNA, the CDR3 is TGTGCCTGGAGTCCCGACTCTCTCGGGGGAAACACCATATATTTT. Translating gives CAWSPDSLGGNTIYF. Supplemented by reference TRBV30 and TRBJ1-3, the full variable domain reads SQTIHQWPATLVQPVGSPLSLECTVEGTSNPNLYWYRQAAGRGLQLLFYSVGIGQISSEVPQNLSASRPQDRQFILSSKKLLLSDSGFYLCAWSPDSLGGNTIYFGEGSWLTVV.

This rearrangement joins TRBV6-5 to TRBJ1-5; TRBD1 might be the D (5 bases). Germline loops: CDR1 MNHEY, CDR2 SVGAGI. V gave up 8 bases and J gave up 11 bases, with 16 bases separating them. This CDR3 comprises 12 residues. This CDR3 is CASAQTATAQHF. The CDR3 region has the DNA TGTGCCAGCGCCCAGACAGCCACAGCCCAGCATTTT.

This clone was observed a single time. The DNA for the CDR3 is TGTGCCACCAGAACTCCCGGGACAGGGGGACGCACTGAAGCTTTCTTT. It specifies CATRTPGTGGRTEAFF. This sequence joins TRBV27 and TRBJ1-1; 11 positions match TRBD1. The germline V gene encodes CDR1 MNHEY and CDR2 SMNVEV (reference sequence). The CDR3 extends over 16 amino acids. V lost 10 bases and J lost 4; bases outside the gene matches: 14.

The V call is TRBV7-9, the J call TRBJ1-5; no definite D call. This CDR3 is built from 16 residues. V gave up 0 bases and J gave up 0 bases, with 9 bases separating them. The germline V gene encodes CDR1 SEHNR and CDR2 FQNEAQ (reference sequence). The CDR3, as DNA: TGTGCCAGCAGCTTAGCGCTTGACTATAGCAATCAGCCCCAGCATTTT. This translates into CASSLALDYSNQPQHF.

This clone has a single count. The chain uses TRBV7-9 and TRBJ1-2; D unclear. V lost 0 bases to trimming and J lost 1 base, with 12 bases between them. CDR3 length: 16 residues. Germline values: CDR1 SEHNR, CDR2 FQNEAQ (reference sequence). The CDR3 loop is CASSLAPEPLNYGYTF. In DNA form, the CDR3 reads TGTGCCAGCAGCTTAGCGCCAGAACCGCTTAACTATGGCTACACCTTC. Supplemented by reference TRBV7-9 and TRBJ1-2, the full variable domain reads DTGVSQNPRHKITKRGQNVTFRCDPISEHNRLYWYRQTLGQGPEFLTYFQNEAQLEKSRLLSDRFSAERPKGSFSTLEIQRTEQGDSAMYLCASSLAPEPLNYGYTFGSGTRLTVV.

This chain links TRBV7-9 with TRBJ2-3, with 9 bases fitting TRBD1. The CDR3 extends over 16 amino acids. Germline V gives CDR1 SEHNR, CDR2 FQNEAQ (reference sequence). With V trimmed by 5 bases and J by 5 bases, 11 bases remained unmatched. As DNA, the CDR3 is TGTGCCAGCAGCAAACCCGGGACAGGGCATGGAGATACGCAGTATTTT. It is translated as CASSKPGTGHGDTQYF.

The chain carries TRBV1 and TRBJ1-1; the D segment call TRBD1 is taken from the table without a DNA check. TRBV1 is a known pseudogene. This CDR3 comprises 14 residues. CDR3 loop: CTSSQVPRNTEAFF. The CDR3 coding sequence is TGCACCAGCAGCCAAGTGCCCAGGAACACTGAAGCTTTCTTT.

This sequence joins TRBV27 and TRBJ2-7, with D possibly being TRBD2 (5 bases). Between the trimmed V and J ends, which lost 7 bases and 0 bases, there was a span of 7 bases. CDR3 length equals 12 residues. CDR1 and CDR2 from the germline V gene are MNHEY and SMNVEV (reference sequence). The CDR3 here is CASIGVSYEQYF. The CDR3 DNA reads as TGTGCCAGCATCGGGGTCTCCTACGAGCAGTACTTC.

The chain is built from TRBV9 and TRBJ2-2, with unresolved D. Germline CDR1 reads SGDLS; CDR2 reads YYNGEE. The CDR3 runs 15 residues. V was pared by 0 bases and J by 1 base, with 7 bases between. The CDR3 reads CASSVASRNTGELFF. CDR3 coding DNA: TGTGCCAGCAGCGTAGCCTCCAGGAACACCGGGGAGCTGTTTTTT.

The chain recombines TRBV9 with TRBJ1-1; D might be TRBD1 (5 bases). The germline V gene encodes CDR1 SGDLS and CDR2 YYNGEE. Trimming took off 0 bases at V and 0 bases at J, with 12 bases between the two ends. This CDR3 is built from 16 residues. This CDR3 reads CASSVGMEGMNTEAFF. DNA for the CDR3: TGTGCCAGCAGCGTAGGAATGGAGGGGATGAACACTGAAGCTTTCTTT.

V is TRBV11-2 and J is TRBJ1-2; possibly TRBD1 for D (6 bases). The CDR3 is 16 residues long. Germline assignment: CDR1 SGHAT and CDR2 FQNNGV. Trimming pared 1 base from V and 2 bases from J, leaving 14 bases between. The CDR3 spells CASSLGGGRYNYGYTF. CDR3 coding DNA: TGTGCCAGCAGCTTAGGCGGGGGGCGGTACAACTATGGCTACACCTTC. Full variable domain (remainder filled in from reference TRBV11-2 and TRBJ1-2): EAGVAQSPRYKIIEKRQSVAFWCNPISGHATLYWYQQILGQGPKLLIQFQNNGVVDDSQLPKDRFSAERLKGVDSTLKIQPAKLEDSAVYLCASSLGGGRYNYGYTFGSGTRLTVV.

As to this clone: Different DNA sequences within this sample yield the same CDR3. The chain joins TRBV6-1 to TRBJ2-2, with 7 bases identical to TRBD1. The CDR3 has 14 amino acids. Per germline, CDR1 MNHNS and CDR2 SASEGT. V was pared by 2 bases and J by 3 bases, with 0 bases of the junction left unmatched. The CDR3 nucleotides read TGTGCCAGCAGTGAACAGGGGGACACCGGGGAGCTGTTTTTT. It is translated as CASSEQGDTGELFF.

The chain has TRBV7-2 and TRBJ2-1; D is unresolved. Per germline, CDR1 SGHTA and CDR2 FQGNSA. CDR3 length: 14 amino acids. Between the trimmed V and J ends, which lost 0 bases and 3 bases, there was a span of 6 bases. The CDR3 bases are TGTGCCAGCAGCTTAGCCCCGGGCTACAATGAGCAGTTCTTC. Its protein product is CASSLAPGYNEQFF.

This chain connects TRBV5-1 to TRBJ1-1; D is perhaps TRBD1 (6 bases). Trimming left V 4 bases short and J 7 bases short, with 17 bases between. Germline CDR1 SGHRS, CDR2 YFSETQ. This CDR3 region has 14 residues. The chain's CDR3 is CASSKGPGQFEAFF. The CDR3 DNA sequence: TGCGCCAGCAGCAAGGGCCCTGGACAGTTTGAAGCTTTCTTT.

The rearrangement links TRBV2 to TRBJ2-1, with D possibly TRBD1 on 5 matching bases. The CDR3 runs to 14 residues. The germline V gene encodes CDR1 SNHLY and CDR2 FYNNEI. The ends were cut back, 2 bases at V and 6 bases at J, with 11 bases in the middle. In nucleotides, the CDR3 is TGTGCCAGCAGTGAAAGGGGTACCAGCAATGAGCAGTTCTTC. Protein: CASSERGTSNEQFF.

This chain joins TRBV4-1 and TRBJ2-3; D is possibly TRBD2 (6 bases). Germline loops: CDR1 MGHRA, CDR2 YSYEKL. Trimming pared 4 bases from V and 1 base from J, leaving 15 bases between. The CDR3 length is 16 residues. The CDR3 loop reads CASSPSLGGRTDTQYF. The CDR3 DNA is TGCGCCAGCAGCCCGTCTCTCGGGGGACGCACAGATACGCAGTATTTT.

The CDR3 DNA reads TGTGCCAGCAGCCTGCGGGTGAACAGGGGAAGAGAGGGCAATCAGCCCCAGCATTTT. Its translation is CASSLRVNRGREGNQPQHF. This chain connects TRBV5-6 to TRBJ1-5; 7 bases agree with TRBD1. The ends lost 4 bases at V and 2 bases at J; junction bases unmatched: 18. Germline CDR1 reads SGHDT; CDR2 reads YYEEEE. This CDR3 is built from 19 residues.

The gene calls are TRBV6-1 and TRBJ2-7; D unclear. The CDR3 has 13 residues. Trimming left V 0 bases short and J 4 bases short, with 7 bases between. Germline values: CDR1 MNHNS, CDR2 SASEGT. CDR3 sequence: CASSEAAFYEQYF. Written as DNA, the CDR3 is TGTGCCAGCAGTGAAGCGGCATTTTACGAGCAGTACTTC.

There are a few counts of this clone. CDR3: CASSLVGSTTYGYTF. In DNA form, the CDR3 reads TGTGCCAGCAGCTTGGTAGGTTCGACGACATATGGCTACACCTTC. The gene calls are TRBV5-8 and TRBJ1-2; D ambiguous. Germline values: CDR1 SGHTS, CDR2 YDEGEE. This CDR3 has 15 amino acids. V was shortened by 0 bases and J by 5 bases, with 14 bases between the two germline ends. The variable domain in full, with the rest retrieved from reference TRBV5-8 and TRBJ1-2, is EAGVTQSPTHLIKTRGQQATLRCSPISGHTSVYWYQQALGLGLQFLLWYDEGEERNRGNFPPRFSGRQFPNYSSELNVNALELEDSALYLCASSLVGSTTYGYTFGSGTRLTVV.

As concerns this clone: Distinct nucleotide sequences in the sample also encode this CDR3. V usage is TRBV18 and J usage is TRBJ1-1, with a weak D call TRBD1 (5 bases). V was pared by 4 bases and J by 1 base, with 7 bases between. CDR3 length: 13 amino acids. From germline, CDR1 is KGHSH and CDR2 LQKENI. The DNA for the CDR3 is TGTGCCAGCTCACAGGGGCAGAACACTGAAGCTTTCTTT. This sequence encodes CASSQGQNTEAFF. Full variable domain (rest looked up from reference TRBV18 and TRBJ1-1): NAGVMQNPRHLVRRRGQEARLRCSPMKGHSHVYWYRQLPEEGLKFMVYLQKENIIDESGMPKERFSAEFPKEGPSILRIQQVVRGDSAAYFCASSQGQNTEAFFGQGTRLTVV.

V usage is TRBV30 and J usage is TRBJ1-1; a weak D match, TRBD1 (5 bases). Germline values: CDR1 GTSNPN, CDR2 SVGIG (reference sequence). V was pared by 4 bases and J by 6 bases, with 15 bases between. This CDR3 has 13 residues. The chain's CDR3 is CAWITGGRAEAFF. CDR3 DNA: TGTGCCTGGATAACGGGGGGACGCGCTGAAGCTTTCTTT.

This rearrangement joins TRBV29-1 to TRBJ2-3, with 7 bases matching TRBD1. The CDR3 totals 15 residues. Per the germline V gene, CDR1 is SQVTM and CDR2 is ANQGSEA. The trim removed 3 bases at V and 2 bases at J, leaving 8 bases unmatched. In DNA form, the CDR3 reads TGCAGCGTTGAGGGGTCACAGGGGTTCACAGATACGCAGTATTTT. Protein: CSVEGSQGFTDTQYF.

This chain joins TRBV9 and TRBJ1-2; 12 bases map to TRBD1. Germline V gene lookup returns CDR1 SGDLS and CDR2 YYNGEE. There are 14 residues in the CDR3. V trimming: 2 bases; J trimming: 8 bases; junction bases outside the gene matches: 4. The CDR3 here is CASSVGQGARGYTF. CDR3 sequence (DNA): TGTGCCAGCAGCGTGGGACAGGGGGCGCGGGGCTACACCTTC. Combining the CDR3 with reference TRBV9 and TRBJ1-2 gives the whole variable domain DSGVTQTPKHLITATGQRVTLRCSPRSGDLSVYWYQQSLDQGLQFLIQYYNGEERAKGNILERFSAQQFPDLHSELNLSSLELGDSALYFCASSVGQGARGYTFGSGTRLTVV.